The 7 T cell receptor beta chains listed next were all sequenced from one sample in a study of blood T cell repertoires in COVID-19. Generated by immunoSEQ multiplex PCR, the TCRdb table keeps only in-frame clones and is missing some. Here the sample spans over 75,000 clones, 80% to 90% being singletons. What was sequenced was peripheral blood. The origin of the receptors is a human donor with COVID-19, enrolled during active disease. The donor label of this sample is uncertain.

The rearrangement links TRBV12-3 or TRBV12-4 to TRBJ1-1; weak D call: TRBD1 (5 bases). The CDR3 runs 13 residues. The V end lost 4 bases, the J end lost 3 bases, and 9 bases lay between the germline ends. CDR3 coding DNA: TGTGCCAGCAGTTCTCAGGGCGACACTGAAGCTTTCTTT. It is translated as CASSSQGDTEAFF.

The V and J genes are TRBV12-3 or TRBV12-4 and TRBJ1-2, with unresolved D. The V and J ends lost 1 base and 5 bases respectively, with 8 bases between them. This CDR3 is 13 amino acids long. The CDR3 bases are TGTGCCAGCAGTTTAGTCAGATTATATGGCTACACCTTC. Amino acid sequence: CASSLVRLYGYTF.

The J gene is TRBJ1-5, the V gene TRBV4-1, with D possibly TRBD1 on 5 matching bases. CDR1 is MGHRA, CDR2 YSYEKL, per germline. Trimming took off 5 bases at V and 1 base at J, with 15 bases between the two ends. The CDR3 is made up of 16 amino acids. The CDR3 spells CASSSAPGLSNQPQHF. In nucleotides, the CDR3 is TGCGCCAGCAGCTCAGCTCCGGGACTGAGCAATCAGCCCCAGCATTTT.

The chain employs TRBV5-6 and TRBJ1-2; D gene unclear. The V end was cut by 4 bases, the J end by 4 bases, with 23 bases between. CDR1 is SGHDT and CDR2 is YYEEEE in the germline V gene. CDR3 length: 17 residues. CDR3 DNA sequence: TGTGCCAGCAGCCCCCCGAGTGCCCTAGCCTCCTCCTATGGCTACACCTTC. It specifies CASSPPSALASSYGYTF. Filled out from reference TRBV5-6 and TRBJ1-2, the complete variable domain reads DAGVTQSPTHLIKTRGQQVTLRCSPKSGHDTVSWYQQALGQGPQFIFQYYEEEERQRGNFPDRFSGHQFPNYSSELNVNALLLGDSALYLCASSPPSALASSYGYTFGSGTRLTVV.

The CDR3, as DNA: TGCGCCAGCAGCTTAGGGGGTCTCTCCTACAATGAGCAGTTCTTC. Residues: CASSLGGLSYNEQFF. This rearrangement joins TRBV5-1 to TRBJ2-1, with D possibly being TRBD1 (6 bases). This CDR3 has 15 amino acids. Germline CDR1 is SGHRS and CDR2 is YFSETQ. V lost 2 bases, J lost 0 bases, and 9 bases lay in between.

The J gene is TRBJ2-7, the V gene TRBV9; the match to TRBD1 covers 10 bases. CDR1 SGDLS and CDR2 YYNGEE come from the germline V gene. The CDR3 consists of 16 residues. J was trimmed by 4 bases and V by 6 bases; bases with no gene match: 13. CDR3 DNA: TGTGCCAGCAACAAATCCGGGACAGGGGAAGGGTACGAGCAGTACTTC. The encoded protein is CASNKSGTGEGYEQYF.

Remarks on this clone: The same CDR3 can be traced to other DNA sequences in this sample. The chain recombines TRBV6-5 with TRBJ2-2, with 9 bases aligning to TRBD1. The V segment lost 5 bases and the J segment 2 bases; nucleotides outside the gene matches: 3. Germline V lookup: CDR1 MNHEY, CDR2 SVGAGI. The CDR3 contains 15 residues. CDR3 residues: CASSRDRANTGELFF. DNA for the CDR3: TGTGCCAGCAGTCGGGACAGGGCAAACACCGGGGAGCTGTTTTTT.